The 23 T cell receptor beta chains listed next were all sequenced from one sample in a study of CD8 T cells in Susac syndrome. An amount of RNA that ranged from about 0.45 to 1 ug was reverse transcribed with random hexamers. TCRdb redid the calling of the immunoSEQ multiplex PCR reads with MiXCR, one entry per CDR3 protein. The sample yields 100,000 to 150,000 distinct CDR3 sequences, over 85% seen once. Sample: CD8+ T cells from PBMCs. The receptors were gathered from a human donor with Susac syndrome.

This rearrangement joins TRBV5-1 to TRBJ1-1; possibly TRBD1 for D (5 bases). Germline V gives CDR1 SGHRS, CDR2 YFSETQ. The CDR3 runs 15 residues. V was pared by 5 bases and J by 1 base, with 15 bases between. This chain's CDR3 is CASSRAAGRNTEAFF. The CDR3 nucleotides read TGCGCCAGCAGTCGCGCGGCAGGGAGGAACACTGAAGCTTTCTTT.

DNA for the CDR3: TGCGCCAGCAGTCAATCGAAAGTTGGGAACACTGAAGCTTTCTTT. Amino acids: CASSQSKVGNTEAFF. The chain couples TRBV23-1 to TRBJ1-1; D gene uncertain. TRBV23-1 is recorded as an ORF, its role being uncertain. The ends were cut back, 0 bases at V and 1 base at J, with 9 bases in the middle. The CDR3 has 15 residues.

The rearrangement uses TRBV15 and TRBJ2-7; unclear D gene. This CDR3 is built from 15 residues. CDR1 and CDR2 (germline): LNHNV, YYDKDF (reference sequence). V gave up 3 bases and J gave up 0 bases, with 12 bases separating them. CDR3 sequence (DNA): TGTGCCACCAGCAGCGAGATAAAGATCTCCTACGAGCAGTACTTC. Translating it yields CATSSEIKISYEQYF.

This clonotype was seen a few times. The CDR3 sequence is CASSEYGAGDNDEQYF. The CDR3, as DNA: TGTGCCAGCAGTGAATATGGGGCAGGGGATAACGACGAGCAGTACTTC. The chain couples TRBV2 to TRBJ2-7; TRBD1 might be the D (6 bases). The CDR3 consists of 16 residues. The germline V and J ends were trimmed by 2 bases and 5 bases, with 19 bases remaining between them. Looked up from germline, CDR1 is SNHLY and CDR2 is FYNNEI.

The rearrangement uses TRBV6-5 and TRBJ2-5, with 7 bases aligning to TRBD2. The CDR3 sequence is 15 residues long. Germline trimming cut 5 bases from V and 2 bases from J; bases unmatched to any gene: 8. Germline assignment: CDR1 MNHEY and CDR2 SVGAGI. The CDR3 region has the DNA TGTGCCAGCAGTCGGATGACTAGCACGCAAGAGACCCAGTACTTC. This codes for CASSRMTSTQETQYF.

Only one count was recorded for this clonotype. The rearrangement uses TRBV12-5 and TRBJ1-2; D call uncertain. Trimming cost V 7 bases and J 8 bases, with 11 bases left between them. The germline V gene encodes CDR1 LGHNT and CDR2 FRNRAP. The CDR3 runs to 11 residues. In DNA, the CDR3 is TGTGCTAGTGATTCCGGCGGAGGCTACACCTTC. Translation: CASDSGGGYTF.

The chain combines TRBV4-3 with TRBJ2-1; 7 bases are a match to TRBD1. Germline V gene sequence: CDR1 LGHNA, CDR2 YSLEER. This CDR3 has 15 residues. After removal of 1 base from V and 3 bases from J, the junction contained 3 bases not matched to a gene. The CDR3 region has the DNA TGCGCCAGCAGCCAAGTACAGGGGAGCTACAATGAGCAGTTCTTC. Protein sequence: CASSQVQGSYNEQFF.

This sequence joins TRBV18 and TRBJ1-2; 7 bases are shared with TRBD1. Per the germline V gene, CDR1 is KGHSH and CDR2 is LQKENI. V gave up 8 bases and J gave up 6 bases; unmatched junction bases: 12. This CDR3 is built from 14 residues. CDR3 sequence: CASAAPQGDNGYTF. The CDR3 DNA reads as TGTGCCAGCGCGGCTCCCCAGGGGGATAATGGCTACACCTTC.

The chain is built from TRBV30 and TRBJ1-1, with unresolved D. Germline V gene data show CDR1 as GTSNPN and CDR2 as SVGIG (reference sequence). V gave up 4 bases and J gave up 1 base, with 10 bases separating them. The CDR3 runs 13 residues. This CDR3 reads CAWISLENTEAFF. The CDR3 nucleotides read TGTGCCTGGATAAGTTTGGAGAACACTGAAGCTTTCTTT.

The genes are TRBV21-1 and TRBJ2-2; TRBD2, as called in the table, went unchecked against the DNA. TRBV21-1 is labeled a pseudogene. The CDR3 runs to 15 residues. The CDR3 spells CASGLGIAGSGELFF. CDR3 bases: TGTGCCAGCGGGCTAGGTATAGCGGGATCCGGGGAGCTGTTTTTT.

The gene calls are TRBV25-1 and TRBJ2-2; D tentatively fits TRBD1 or TRBD2 (5 bases each). Trimming took 3 bases from V and 0 from J, leaving 14 bases between them. Per germline, CDR1 MGHDK and CDR2 SYGVNS. This CDR3 is 17 amino acids long. The CDR3, as DNA: TGTGCCAGCAGTGACCAGACCGGGGCTACGAACACCGGGGAGCTGTTTTTT. It specifies CASSDQTGATNTGELFF.

The J gene is TRBJ2-7, the V gene TRBV13; 7 bases line up with TRBD2. There are 17 residues in the CDR3. Germline CDR1 and CDR2: PRHDT and FYEKMQ (reference sequence). V gave up 5 bases and J gave up 0 bases; unmatched junction bases: 13. The CDR3 DNA is TGTGCCAGCAGCCCCTATACCAGCGGGGTTAGCTCCTACGAGCAGTACTTC. This translates into CASSPYTSGVSSYEQYF.

DNA for the CDR3: TGCAGTGCTAGAGACCCAGGCAGTAGCGGGTCGACCTACGAGCAGTACTTC. This gives the protein CSARDPGSSGSTYEQYF. J is TRBJ2-7 and V is TRBV20-1; 7 bases are shared with TRBD2. J gave up 2 bases and V 0 bases, and 13 bases lay outside the gene matches. CDR3 length: 17 amino acids. Looked up from germline, CDR1 is DFQATT and CDR2 is SNEGSKA (reference sequence).

The rearrangement uses TRBV15 and TRBJ1-5; D remains unclear. Per the germline V gene, CDR1 is LNHNV and CDR2 is YYDKDF (reference sequence). This CDR3 contains 16 residues. The ends were cut back, 4 bases at V and 7 bases at J, with 20 bases in the middle. The CDR3 DNA sequence: TGTGCCACCAGCACGGTGTACGGCGGCACCACGCAGCCCCAGCATTTT. Protein product: CATSTVYGGTTQPQHF. The whole variable domain, remainder taken from reference TRBV15 and TRBJ1-5, is DAMVIQNPRYQVTQFGKPVTLSCSQTLNHNVMYWYQQKSSQAPKLLFHYYDKDFNNEADTPDNFQSRRPNTSFCFLDIRSPGLGDTAMYLCATSTVYGGTTQPQHFGDGTRLSIL.

This chain uses TRBV6-2 or TRBV6-3 with TRBJ2-3; D unresolved. This CDR3 has 16 residues. CDR1 is MNHEY and CDR2 is SVGEGT in the germline V gene. V shed 2 bases and J shed 3 bases, with 15 bases lying between them. The CDR3 spells CASSYVGTSGTDTQYF. CDR3 bases: TGTGCCAGCAGTTACGTTGGTACGTCCGGGACAGATACGCAGTATTTT.

This chain connects TRBV4-1 to TRBJ1-2; D may be TRBD1 (5 bases). The germline V gene has CDR1 MGHRA and CDR2 YSYEKL. Between the trimmed V and J ends, which lost 3 bases and 5 bases, there was a span of 13 bases. The CDR3 has 14 residues. CDR3 loop: CASSHVGGVYGYTF. DNA for the CDR3: TGCGCCAGCAGCCATGTTGGGGGGGTTTATGGCTACACCTTC.

J is TRBJ2-3 and V is TRBV11-2, with no clear D. The germline V gene encodes CDR1 SGHAT and CDR2 FQNNGV. The CDR3 sequence is 13 residues long. Trimming took 1 base from V and 2 from J, leaving 4 bases between them. CDR3 sequence reads: CASSLVNTDTQYF. In DNA form, the CDR3 reads TGTGCCAGCAGCTTAGTTAACACAGATACGCAGTATTTT.

This chain joins TRBV5-4 and TRBJ1-2; D ambiguous. Trimming stripped 0 bases from V and 0 bases from J, with 9 bases between. The CDR3 runs to 15 residues. Per the germline V gene, CDR1 is SGHNT and CDR2 is YYREEE (reference sequence). CDR3 loop: CASSLVADSNYGYTF. CDR3 nucleotide sequence: TGTGCCAGCAGCTTGGTGGCGGATTCTAACTATGGCTACACCTTC. Full variable domain (rest looked up from reference TRBV5-4 and TRBJ1-2): ETGVTQSPTHLIKTRGQQVTLRCSSQSGHNTVSWYQQALGQGPQFIFQYYREEENGRGNFPPRFSGLQFPNYSSELNVNALELDDSALYLCASSLVADSNYGYTFGSGTRLTVV.

The chain recombines TRBV9 with TRBJ2-7; D gene ambiguous. V was shortened by 0 bases and J by 5 bases, with 15 bases between the two germline ends. This CDR3 is built from 15 residues. From germline, CDR1 is SGDLS and CDR2 YYNGEE. In nucleotides, the CDR3 is TGTGCCAGCAGCGTAGAAAGCGCCAATGGGGACGAGCAGTACTTC. Translated: CASSVESANGDEQYF.

The chain is built from TRBV7-9 and TRBJ1-6; D is undetermined. The CDR3 totals 12 residues. The V end was cut by 6 bases, the J end by 5 bases, with 5 bases between. Germline assignment: CDR1 SEHNR and CDR2 FQNEAQ (reference sequence). The CDR3 DNA reads as TGTGCCAGCAGGGCCGATAATTCACCCCTCCACTTT. Its translation: CASRADNSPLHF. Together with reference TRBV7-9 and TRBJ1-6, the CDR3 gives the full variable domain: DTGVSQNPRHKITKRGQNVTFRCDPISEHNRLYWYRQTLGQGPEFLTYFQNEAQLEKSRLLSDRFSAERPKGSFSTLEIQRTEQGDSAMYLCASRADNSPLHFGNGTRLTVT.

The V and J genes are TRBV4-1 and TRBJ2-2; tentatively, D is TRBD2 (5 bases). The CDR3 contains 18 residues. V lost 1 base to trimming and J lost 1 base, with 16 bases between them. Germline V CDR1 and CDR2: MGHRA, YSYEKL. CDR3 sequence: CASSQGSPASLNTGELFF. In nucleotides, the CDR3 is TGCGCCAGCAGCCAAGGGTCCCCCGCTAGCTTGAACACCGGGGAGCTGTTTTTT.

This clonotype was seen once. The chain carries TRBV12-3 or TRBV12-4 and TRBJ1-4; D gene uncertain. The V end was cut by 0 bases, the J end by 0 bases, with 14 bases between. This CDR3 is built from 18 residues. Here the CDR3 reads CASSLASDFQATNEKLFF. CDR3 DNA sequence: TGTGCCAGCAGTTTAGCTTCGGACTTTCAAGCAACTAATGAAAAACTGTTTTTT.

The chain uses TRBV28 and TRBJ1-3; D is undetermined. Germline V gene lookup returns CDR1 MDHEN and CDR2 SYDVKM. The V end was cut by 4 bases, the J end by 1 base, with 8 bases between. CDR3 length: 14 amino acids. The CDR3, as DNA: TGTGCCAGCAGTTCCGAACGGTCTGGAAACACCATATATTTT. This gives the protein CASSSERSGNTIYF.